A selection of T cell receptor beta chains follows, all from one sample in a study of T-cell reconstitution after alpha-beta-depleted transplantation in children. TCRdb passed the PCR reads through MiXCR, listing each CDR3 protein once. The sample carries 330,000 or so distinct CDR3 sequences, just over 7.5% recorded once. The source was peripheral blood, collected 360 days after TCRalphabeta/CD19-depleted stem cell transplant. All receptors derive from a female patient aged 2-9 years who had a stem cell transplant for Fanconi anemia, so the T cells may come from the graft donor. The CDR3 runs from the conserved cysteine through the conserved F or W. D genes are given only for firm matches. Part of the rows lack a size; the others show once, few, many or a class for expanded clones.

clone size	J gene	V gene	CDR3 length	D gene	CDR3 DNA	CDR3 protein
many	TRBJ1-1	TRBV6-5	15	.	TGTGCCAGCAGTTACTCCGCAGACCCGAACACTGAAGCTTTCTTT	CASSYSADPNTEAFF
few	TRBJ2-3	TRBV5-4	16	.	TGTGCCAGCAGCTTGTCGTGGGGGCGCGAGCCAGATACGCAGTATTTT	CASSLSWGREPDTQYF
many	TRBJ1-1	TRBV5-1	13	TRBD1	TGCGCCAGCAGCTTCCCGGGACAGCCTGAAGCTTTCTTT	CASSFPGQPEAFF
many	TRBJ2-7	TRBV20-1	14	TRBD2	TGCAGTGCTAGCAAACTAGCGGGGAGCCACGAGCAGTACTTC	CSASKLAGSHEQYF
.	TRBJ1-1	TRBV6-1	14	.	TGTGCCAGCAGTACGGGCCAGGTTCTGGCTGAAGCTTTCTTT	CASSTGQVLAEAFF
.	TRBJ2-1	TRBV2	14	TRBD2	TGTGCCAGCAGTGAGGGACTAGCGGGGGATGAGCAGTTCTTC	CASSEGLAGDEQFF
.	TRBJ2-5	TRBV27	17	.	TGTGCCAGCGGAACCCCCCATGGCAGGACAAATCAAGAGACCCAGTACTTC	CASGTPHGRTNQETQYF
many	TRBJ1-4	TRBV4-2	14	.	TGTGCCAGCAGCCGGGGAGGGGTCGATGAAAAACTGTTTTTT	CASSRGGVDEKLFF
.	TRBJ1-3	TRBV10-2	15	TRBD1	TGCGCCAGCAGTCCCCAGGGGGACTCTGGAAACACCATATATTTT	CASSPQGDSGNTIYF
few	TRBJ1-1	TRBV6-1	16	.	TGTGCCAGCAGTGAAGGAAGGTTGGCTATGAACACTGAAGCTTTCTTT	CASSEGRLAMNTEAFF
many	TRBJ2-5	TRBV20-1	15	.	TGCAGTGCTAGATCAAACGGAGGGGTAGGAGAGACCCAGTACTTC	CSARSNGGVGETQYF
.	TRBJ1-5	TRBV7-2	14	.	TGTGCCAGCAGTTATTACAGTAGCAATCAGCCCCAGCATTTT	CASSYYSSNQPQHF
many	TRBJ2-5	TRBV5-1	15	.	TGCGCCAGCAGCTTGGCCGTGGTGCACCAAGAGACCCAGTACTTC	CASSLAVVHQETQYF
.	TRBJ1-6	TRBV2	15	.	TGTGCCAGCCACACTAACGGGAACCCAAATTCACCCCTCCACTTT	CASHTNGNPNSPLHF
few	TRBJ1-2	TRBV14	14	.	TGTGCCAGCAGCCAAGCTCCGGGAAACTATGGCTACACCTTC	CASSQAPGNYGYTF
.	TRBJ2-7	TRBV5-1	16	TRBD2	TGCGCCAGCAGTTTGGGACTAGCGGGTTACACCTACGAGCAGTACTTC	CASSLGLAGYTYEQYF
.	TRBJ2-1	TRBV14	14	.	TGTGCCAGCAGCCAAGTGAGCTCCTACAATGAGCAGTTCTTC	CASSQVSSYNEQFF
many	TRBJ2-7	TRBV27	13	.	TGTGCCAGCAGTCCCAGGGTTCTCCACGAGCAGTACTTC	CASSPRVLHEQYF
few	TRBJ1-5	TRBV28	20	TRBD1	TGTGCCAGCAGTACGTATCGTCCTGGACAGGGAGCTTTTAGCAATCAGCCCCAGCATTTT	CASSTYRPGQGAFSNQPQHF
.	TRBJ2-2	TRBV7-9	16	.	TGTGCCAGCAGCTCCCCGAGCAGGGGTGAAACCGGGGAGCTGTTTTTT	CASSSPSRGETGELFF
many	TRBJ1-2	TRBV29-1	11	TRBD1	TGCAGCGCTCAGGGGGCGGAGGGCTACACCTTC	CSAQGAEGYTF
many	TRBJ2-5	TRBV12-3/TRBV12-4	17	.	TGTGCCAGCAGTCCCCCACCCACTAGTAATACCCAAGAGACCCAGTACTTC	CASSPPPTSNTQETQYF
many	TRBJ2-3	TRBV5-1	16	TRBD2	TGCGCCAGCAGCGGGGGACTAGCGGGATACCGAGATACGCAGTATTTT	CASSGGLAGYRDTQYF
many	TRBJ2-2	TRBV6-2/TRBV6-3	12	.	TGTGCCACCGGGAGATACACCGGGGAGCTGTTTTTT	CATGRYTGELFF
.	TRBJ1-2	TRBV20-1	13	.	TGCAGTGCTGCACACAGGTTTGGGCATGGCTACACCTTC	CSAAHRFGHGYTF
many	TRBJ2-3	TRBV29-1	16	TRBD2	TGCAGCGTTGTCGGGACTAGCGGGGGTAGCACAGATACGCAGTATTTT	CSVVGTSGGSTDTQYF
many	TRBJ2-7	TRBV29-1	13	.	TGCAGCGCCCGGACACCGCCAACCTACGAGCAGTACTTC	CSARTPPTYEQYF
.	TRBJ1-1	TRBV6-5	14	TRBD1	TGTGCCAGCAGTTTTAGTCAGGGGGTGCGTGAAGCTTTCTTT	CASSFSQGVREAFF
many	TRBJ2-5	TRBV5-1	14	TRBD2	TGCGCCAGCAGCCGTGGACTAGGTTTAGAGACCCAGTACTTC	CASSRGLGLETQYF
few	TRBJ1-2	TRBV7-9	14	.	TGTGCCAGCAGCTTTAACGACGTAAACTATGGCTACACCTTC	CASSFNDVNYGYTF
many	TRBJ2-1	TRBV7-2	16	TRBD2	TGTGCCAGCAGCTTATTTCCGGGGGGCTCCTACAATGAGCAGTTCTTC	CASSLFPGGSYNEQFF
many	TRBJ2-7	TRBV5-6	14	.	TGTGCCAGCAGCTTGGTAGCGGTTCTGGACGAGCAGTACTTC	CASSLVAVLDEQYF
few	TRBJ2-3	TRBV2	18	TRBD2	TGTGCCATCAGTTTTAGTTCCGCTAGCGGGGGGGCGGCAGATACGCAGTATTTT	CAISFSSASGGAADTQYF
few	TRBJ1-2	TRBV29-1	14	.	TGCAGCGTTGAAGTACCGGGGGTAAACTATGGCTACACCTTC	CSVEVPGVNYGYTF
once	TRBJ2-6	TRBV12-3/TRBV12-4	17	TRBD1	TGTGCCAGCAGCTCCGGGACAGGGATGGCTGGGGCCAACGTCCTGACTTTC	CASSSGTGMAGANVLTF
.	TRBJ2-3	TRBV2	15	.	TGTGCCAGCAGTGAGATTCTTCTAGGCACAGATACGCAGTATTTT	CASSEILLGTDTQYF
many	TRBJ2-3	TRBV11-2	13	.	TGTGCCAGCAGCTTAGATGCCGGAGATACGCAGTATTTT	CASSLDAGDTQYF
.	TRBJ1-1	TRBV28	15	.	TGTGCCAGCAGTTCCGTTGGGAGGCCCAACACTGAAGCTTTCTTT	CASSSVGRPNTEAFF
few	TRBJ2-2	TRBV30	12	.	TGTGCCTGGACTCCGTCCCCCGGGGAGCTGTTTTTT	CAWTPSPGELFF
.	TRBJ1-1	TRBV7-9	15	.	TGTGCCAGCAGCTTGGTAAGCTTCCCGAACACTGAAGCTTTCTTT	CASSLVSFPNTEAFF
many	TRBJ2-3	TRBV20-1	14	.	TGCAGTGCTCCGAAGCGCGTTAGCACAGATACGCAGTATTTT	CSAPKRVSTDTQYF
many	TRBJ2-1	TRBV25-1	12	TRBD1	TGTGCCAGCGGGGACAGGGTAGATGAGCAGTTCTTC	CASGDRVDEQFF
few	TRBJ1-1	TRBV15	14	TRBD1	TGTGCCACCCGACTAGACAGGGAAAGGACTGAAGCTTTCTTT	CATRLDRERTEAFF
many	TRBJ2-5	TRBV28	13	.	TGTGCCAGCAGCTCCCGGGGCCCAGAGACCCAGTACTTC	CASSSRGPETQYF
.	TRBJ1-1	TRBV12-3/TRBV12-4	18	TRBD1	TGTGCCAGCAGTTTAAGTCCGAGAGAGGGGGCGCGTGACACTGAAGCTTTCTTT	CASSLSPREGARDTEAFF
.	TRBJ1-1	TRBV4-1	15	.	TGCGCCAGCAGCCAAGATTGGTGGACCTACACTGAAGCTTTCTTT	CASSQDWWTYTEAFF
few	TRBJ2-1	TRBV7-2	14	.	TGTGCCAGCAGCTTAGTGGCTTCCTACAATGAGCAGTTCTTC	CASSLVASYNEQFF
many	TRBJ2-5	TRBV5-1	13	TRBD1	TGCGCCAGCAGCCTGACAGGGAAAGAGACCCAGTACTTC	CASSLTGKETQYF
few	TRBJ1-2	TRBV5-1	18	TRBD1	TGCGCCAGCAGCTTGGTTAGACAGGGGAGCCCTGGTGGCTATGGCTACACCTTC	CASSLVRQGSPGGYGYTF
many	TRBJ1-5	TRBV7-9	14	TRBD1	TGTGCCAGCAGCTTTGGACAGGGCAGGCAGCCCCAGCATTTT	CASSFGQGRQPQHF
many	TRBJ1-6	TRBV6-5	14	.	TGTGCCAGCGGTTTAACAGGCTATAATTCACCCCTCCACTTT	CASGLTGYNSPLHF
few	TRBJ1-4	TRBV30	15	.	TGTGCCTGGAGTTCGGCCGCGGTATTTAATGAAAAACTGTTTTTT	CAWSSAAVFNEKLFF
many	TRBJ2-1	TRBV5-1	14	.	TGCGCCAGCAGCTGGTACGGACCCATCAATGAGCAGTTCTTC	CASSWYGPINEQFF